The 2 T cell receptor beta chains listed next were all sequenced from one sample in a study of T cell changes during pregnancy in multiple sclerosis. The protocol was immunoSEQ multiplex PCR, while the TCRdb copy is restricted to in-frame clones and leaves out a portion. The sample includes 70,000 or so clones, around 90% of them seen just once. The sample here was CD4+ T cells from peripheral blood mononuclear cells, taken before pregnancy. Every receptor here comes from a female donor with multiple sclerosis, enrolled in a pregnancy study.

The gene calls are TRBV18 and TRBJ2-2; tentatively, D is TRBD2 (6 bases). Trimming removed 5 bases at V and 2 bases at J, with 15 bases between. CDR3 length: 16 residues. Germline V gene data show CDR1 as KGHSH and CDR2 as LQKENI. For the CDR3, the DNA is TGTGCCAGCTCAGACCTTCCTAGCGTCAACACCGGGGAGCTGTTTTTT. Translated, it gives CASSDLPSVNTGELFF. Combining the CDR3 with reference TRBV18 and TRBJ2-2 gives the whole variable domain NAGVMQNPRHLVRRRGQEARLRCSPMKGHSHVYWYRQLPEEGLKFMVYLQKENIIDESGMPKERFSAEFPKEGPSILRIQQVVRGDSAAYFCASSDLPSVNTGELFFGEGSRLTVL.

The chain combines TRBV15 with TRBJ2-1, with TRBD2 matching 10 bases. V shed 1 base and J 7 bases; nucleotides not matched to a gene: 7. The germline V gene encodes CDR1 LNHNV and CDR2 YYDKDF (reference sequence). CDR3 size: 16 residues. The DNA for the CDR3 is TGTGCCACCAGCAGAGTTCCTAGCGGGAGTCAGAATGAGCAGTTCTTC. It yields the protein CATSRVPSGSQNEQFF.